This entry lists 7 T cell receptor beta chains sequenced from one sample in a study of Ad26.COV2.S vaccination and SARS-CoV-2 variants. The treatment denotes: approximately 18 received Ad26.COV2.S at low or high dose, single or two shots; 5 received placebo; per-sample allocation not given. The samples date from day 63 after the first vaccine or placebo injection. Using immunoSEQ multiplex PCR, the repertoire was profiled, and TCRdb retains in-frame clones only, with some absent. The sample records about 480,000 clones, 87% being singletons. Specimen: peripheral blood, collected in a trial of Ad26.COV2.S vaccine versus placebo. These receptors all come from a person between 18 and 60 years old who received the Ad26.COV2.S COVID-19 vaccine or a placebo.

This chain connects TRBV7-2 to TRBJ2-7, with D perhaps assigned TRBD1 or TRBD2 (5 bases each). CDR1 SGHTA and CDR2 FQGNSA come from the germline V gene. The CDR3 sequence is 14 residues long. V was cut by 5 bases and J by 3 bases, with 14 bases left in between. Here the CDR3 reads CASSPSRDGYEQYF. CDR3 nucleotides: TGTGCCAGCAGCCCGTCCAGGGACGGCTACGAGCAGTACTTC.

CDR3: CASSELPGTRAGANVLTF. The CDR3 coding sequence is TGTGCCAGCAGTGAGTTACCCGGGACAAGGGCTGGGGCCAACGTCCTGACTTTC. V gene TRBV6-1 combines with J gene TRBJ2-6; the D gene is possibly TRBD1 (6 bases). Per germline, CDR1 MNHNS and CDR2 SASEGT. V gave up 3 bases and J gave up 2 bases, with 17 bases separating them. The CDR3 contains 18 residues.

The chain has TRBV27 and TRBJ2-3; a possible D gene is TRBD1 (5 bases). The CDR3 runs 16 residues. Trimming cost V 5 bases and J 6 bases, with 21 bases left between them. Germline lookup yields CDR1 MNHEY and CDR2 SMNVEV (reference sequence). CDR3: CASSPNRPPQADTQYF. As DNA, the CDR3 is TGTGCCAGCAGTCCGAACAGGCCACCTCAAGCGGATACGCAGTATTTT.

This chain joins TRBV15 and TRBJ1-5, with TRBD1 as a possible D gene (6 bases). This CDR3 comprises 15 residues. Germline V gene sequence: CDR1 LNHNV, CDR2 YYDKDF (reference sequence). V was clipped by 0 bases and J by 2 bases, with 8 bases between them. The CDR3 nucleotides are TGTGCCACCAGCAGAGAACAGGGTGGCAATCAGCCCCAGCATTTT. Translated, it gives CATSREQGGNQPQHF.

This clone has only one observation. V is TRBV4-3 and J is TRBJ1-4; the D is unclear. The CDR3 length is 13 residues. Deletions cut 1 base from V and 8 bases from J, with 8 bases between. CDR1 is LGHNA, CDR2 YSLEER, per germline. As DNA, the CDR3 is TGCGCCAGCAGCCAAGGCTCGGGGGAAAAACTGTTTTTT. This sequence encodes CASSQGSGEKLFF.

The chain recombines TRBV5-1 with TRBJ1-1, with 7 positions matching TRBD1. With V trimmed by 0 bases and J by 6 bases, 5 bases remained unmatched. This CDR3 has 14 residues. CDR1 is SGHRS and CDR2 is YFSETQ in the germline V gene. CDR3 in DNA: TGCGCCAGCAGCTTGGAGGGACAGAGGGCTGAAGCTTTCTTT. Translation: CASSLEGQRAEAFF.

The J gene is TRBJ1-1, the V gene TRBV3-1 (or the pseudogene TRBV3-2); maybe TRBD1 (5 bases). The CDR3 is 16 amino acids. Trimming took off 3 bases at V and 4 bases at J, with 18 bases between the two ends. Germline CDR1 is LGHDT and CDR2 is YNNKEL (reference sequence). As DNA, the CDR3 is TGTGCCAGCAGCCAGGGCTTAGTAAGGGGAGGCACTGAAGCTTTCTTT. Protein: CASSQGLVRGGTEAFF.